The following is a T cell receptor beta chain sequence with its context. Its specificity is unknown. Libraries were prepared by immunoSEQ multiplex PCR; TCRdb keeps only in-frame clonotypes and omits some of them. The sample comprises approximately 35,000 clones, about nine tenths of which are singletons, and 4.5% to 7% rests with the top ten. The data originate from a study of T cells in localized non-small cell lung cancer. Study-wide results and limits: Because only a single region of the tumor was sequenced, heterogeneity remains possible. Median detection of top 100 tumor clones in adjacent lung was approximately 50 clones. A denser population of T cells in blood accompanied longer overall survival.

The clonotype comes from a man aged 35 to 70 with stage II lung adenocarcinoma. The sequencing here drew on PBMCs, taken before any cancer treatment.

CDR3 sequence: CASSPTGAFMNTEAFF. CDR3 coding DNA: TGTGCCAGCAGCCCGACAGGGGCATTCATGAACACTGAAGCTTTCTTT. The chain links TRBV28 to TRBJ1-1; 8 bases are shared with TRBD1. The CDR3 sequence is 16 residues long. Germline V CDR1 and CDR2: MDHEN, SYDVKM. V dropped 6 bases and J dropped 0; count of bases not matched to a gene: 9.